The rows below give T cell receptor beta chains drawn from one sample of a study of blood T cell repertoires in COVID-19. The assay was immunoSEQ multiplex PCR, and TCRdb's table has in-frame clones only and misses some. In the table there are 150,000 to 200,000 clones, around 81% of which are singletons. Material for sequencing was peripheral blood. The source is an older man who had recovered from COVID-19. CDR3s include the opening cysteine and the closing phenylalanine or tryptophan. Each record gives: clone size, J gene, V gene, D gene, CDR3 DNA, CDR3 protein. The D gene is left open where the match is weak. Size is omitted from some rows. Given values are once, few, many or a class for expanded clones.

-,TRBJ2-5,TRBV27,TRBD2,TGTGCCAGCAGTCGGGTCGGGACTAGCAGACAAGAGACCCAGTACTTC,CASSRVGTSRQETQYF
-,TRBJ2-7,TRBV5-6,-,TGTGCCAGCACTCTGGGACAAGGATCCTACGAGCAGTACTTC,CASTLGQGSYEQYF
few,TRBJ1-5,TRBV28,TRBD1,TGTGCCAGCAGGGCACAGGGGTACAATCAGCCCCAGCATTTT,CASRAQGYNQPQHF
-,TRBJ2-7,TRBV2,TRBD1,TGTGCCAGCACCCCCGGGACAGTCAGAGAGCAGTACTTC,CASTPGTVREQYF
few,TRBJ2-1,TRBV7-2,-,TGTGCCAGCAGCTTACTTTCAGGGGATGAGCAGTTCTTC,CASSLLSGDEQFF
-,TRBJ2-5,TRBV4-2,TRBD2,TGTGCCAGCAGCCAAGTTGGCGCGGGAGGGCGTCAAGAGACCCAGTACTTC,CASSQVGAGGRQETQYF
-,TRBJ1-3,TRBV18,TRBD1,TGTGCCAGCTCACCCACCTCGCAGGGGGCTACTGGAAACACCATATATTTT,CASSPTSQGATGNTIYF
-,TRBJ2-7,TRBV20-1,TRBD1,TGCAGTGCTAGTGGGGGCAGGGGGCATTCCTACGAGCAGTACTTC,CSASGGRGHSYEQYF
-,TRBJ2-7,TRBV4-1,-,TGCGCCAGCAGCCAAGAGGTGCGGCAGTCCTACGAGCAGTACTTC,CASSQEVRQSYEQYF
-,TRBJ2-7,TRBV19,TRBD1,TGTGCCAGTAGTCCGACAGGGGTCCACGAGCAGTACTTC,CASSPTGVHEQYF
-,TRBJ2-5,TRBV5-1,TRBD1,TGCGCCAGCAGCTTGGCCGGGACAGGGGAGGAGACCCAGTACTTC,CASSLAGTGEETQYF
-,TRBJ2-1,TRBV5-4,TRBD1,TGTGCCAGCAGCTTGACGAGGGACAGGTACAATGAGCAGTTCTTC,CASSLTRDRYNEQFF
once,TRBJ2-2,TRBV13,TRBD2,TGTGCCAGCAGCTCAAGGGACTATTACACCGGGGAGCTGTTTTTT,CASSSRDYYTGELFF
-,TRBJ1-5,TRBV19,-,TGTGCCAGTAGTATGGGGGGTGGTGGACCAAGCAATCAGCCCCAGCATTTT,CASSMGGGGPSNQPQHF
-,TRBJ2-1,TRBV19,TRBD1,TGTGCCAGTAGCCGATTTGGGAAGGGACAGGGGAACCATGAGCAGTTCTTC,CASSRFGKGQGNHEQFF
-,TRBJ2-1,TRBV11-3,TRBD2,TGTGCCAGCAGCTTAGGCGGGAGCTCCTACAATGAGCAGTTCTTC,CASSLGGSSYNEQFF
once,TRBJ2-7,TRBV9,TRBD2,TGTGCCAGCAGCGCTAGCGGCCTTACCTACGAGCAGTACTTC,CASSASGLTYEQYF
-,TRBJ2-1,TRBV5-1,TRBD1,TGCGCCAGCAGCTTGGCCGGGACAGGGGTAGGGAATGAGCAGTTCTTC,CASSLAGTGVGNEQFF
once,TRBJ2-3,TRBV25-1,-,TGTGCCAGCACTTCGAGCACAGATACGCAGTATTTT,CASTSSTDTQYF
-,TRBJ2-7,TRBV18,-,TGTGCCAGCTCACCACGGGAGTCGAGCTCCTACGAGCAGTACTTC,CASSPRESSSYEQYF
many,TRBJ2-7,TRBV13,TRBD2,TGTGCCAGCAGCATTAGCGGGAACGAGCAGTACTTC,CASSISGNEQYF
-,TRBJ2-3,TRBV2,-,TGTGCCAGCAGGGAACAAGCGGGCAACACAGATACGCAGTATTTT,CASREQAGNTDTQYF
-,TRBJ2-1,TRBV29-1,TRBD2,TGCAGCGTTAGGACTAGCGGGAGCTCCTACAATGAGCAGTTCTTC,CSVRTSGSSYNEQFF